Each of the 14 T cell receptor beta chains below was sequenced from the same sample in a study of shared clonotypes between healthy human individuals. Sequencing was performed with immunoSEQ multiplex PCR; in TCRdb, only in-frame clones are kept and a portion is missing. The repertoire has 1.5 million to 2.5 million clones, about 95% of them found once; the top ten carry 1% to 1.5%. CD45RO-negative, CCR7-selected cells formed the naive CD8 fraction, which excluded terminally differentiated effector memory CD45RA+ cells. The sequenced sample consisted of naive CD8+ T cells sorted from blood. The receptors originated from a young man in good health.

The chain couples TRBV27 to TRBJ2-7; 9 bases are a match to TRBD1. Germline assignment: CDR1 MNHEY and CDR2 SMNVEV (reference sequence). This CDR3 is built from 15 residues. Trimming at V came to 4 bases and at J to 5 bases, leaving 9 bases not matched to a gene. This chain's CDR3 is CASSSWTGERHEQYF. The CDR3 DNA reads TGTGCCAGCAGTTCGTGGACAGGGGAGAGGCACGAGCAGTACTTC.

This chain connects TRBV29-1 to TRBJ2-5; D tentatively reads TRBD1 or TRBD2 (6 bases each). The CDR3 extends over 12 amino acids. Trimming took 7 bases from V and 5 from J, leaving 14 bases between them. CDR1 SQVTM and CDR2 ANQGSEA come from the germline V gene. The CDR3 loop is CSGLGGGETQYF. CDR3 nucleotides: TGCAGCGGGTTGGGGGGCGGGGAGACCCAGTACTTC.

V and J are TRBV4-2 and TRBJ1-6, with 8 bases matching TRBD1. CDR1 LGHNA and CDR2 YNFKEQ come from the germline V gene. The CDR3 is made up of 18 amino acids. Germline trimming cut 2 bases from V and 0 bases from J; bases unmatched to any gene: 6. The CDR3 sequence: CASSQSTGESSYNSPLHF. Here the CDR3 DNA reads TGTGCCAGCAGCCAATCGACAGGGGAGAGCTCCTATAATTCACCCCTCCACTTT.

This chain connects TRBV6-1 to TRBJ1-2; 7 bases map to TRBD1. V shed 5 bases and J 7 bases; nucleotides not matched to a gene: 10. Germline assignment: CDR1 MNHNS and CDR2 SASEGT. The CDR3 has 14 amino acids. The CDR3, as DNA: TGTGCCAGCAGTCCAGGGGACAGCCTCTTTGGCTACACCTTC. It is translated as CASSPGDSLFGYTF.

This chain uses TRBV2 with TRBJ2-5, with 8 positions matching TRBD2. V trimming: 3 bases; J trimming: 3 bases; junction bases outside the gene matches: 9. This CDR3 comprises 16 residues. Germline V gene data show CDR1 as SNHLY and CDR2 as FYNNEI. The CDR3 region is CASSDLTRLAKETQYF. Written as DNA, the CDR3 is TGTGCCAGCAGTGATTTAACGAGACTAGCGAAAGAGACCCAGTACTTC. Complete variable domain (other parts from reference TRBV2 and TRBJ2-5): EPEVTQTPSHQVTQMGQEVILRCVPISNHLYFYWYRQILGQKVEFLVSFYNNEISEKSEIFDDQFSVERPDGSNFTLKIRSTKLEDSAMYFCASSDLTRLAKETQYFGPGTRLLVL.

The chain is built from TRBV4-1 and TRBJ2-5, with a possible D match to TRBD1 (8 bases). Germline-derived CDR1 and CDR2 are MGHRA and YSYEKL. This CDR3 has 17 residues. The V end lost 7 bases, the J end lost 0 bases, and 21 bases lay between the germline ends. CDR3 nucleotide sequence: TGCGCCAGCAAACAGGGGGGGGGCGGTCCGTACCAAGAGACCCAGTACTTC. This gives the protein CASKQGGGGPYQETQYF.

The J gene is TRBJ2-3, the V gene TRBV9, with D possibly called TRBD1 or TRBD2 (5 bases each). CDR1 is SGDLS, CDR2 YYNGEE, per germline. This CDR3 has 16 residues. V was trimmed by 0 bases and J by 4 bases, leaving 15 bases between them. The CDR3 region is CASSVDGTARADTQYF. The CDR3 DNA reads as TGTGCCAGCAGCGTAGACGGGACCGCCAGGGCAGATACGCAGTATTTT.

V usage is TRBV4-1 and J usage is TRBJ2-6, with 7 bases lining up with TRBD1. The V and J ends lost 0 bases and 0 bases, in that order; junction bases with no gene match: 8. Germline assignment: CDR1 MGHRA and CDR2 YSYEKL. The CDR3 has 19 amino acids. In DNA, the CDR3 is TGCGCCAGCAGCCAAGATCGGGACAGCTCCGTCTCTGGGGCCAACGTCCTGACTTTC. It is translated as CASSQDRDSSVSGANVLTF.

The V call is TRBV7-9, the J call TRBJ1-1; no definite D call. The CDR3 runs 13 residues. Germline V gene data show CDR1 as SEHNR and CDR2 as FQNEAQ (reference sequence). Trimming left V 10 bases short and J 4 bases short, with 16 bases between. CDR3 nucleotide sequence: TGTGCCATCTTGCCTCCATTGGGCACTGAAGCTTTCTTT. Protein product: CAILPPLGTEAFF. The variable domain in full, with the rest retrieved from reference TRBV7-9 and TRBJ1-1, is DTGVSQNPRHKITKRGQNVTFRCDPISEHNRLYWYRQTLGQGPEFLTYFQNEAQLEKSRLLSDRFSAERPKGSFSTLEIQRTEQGDSAMYLCAILPPLGTEAFFGQGTRLTVV.

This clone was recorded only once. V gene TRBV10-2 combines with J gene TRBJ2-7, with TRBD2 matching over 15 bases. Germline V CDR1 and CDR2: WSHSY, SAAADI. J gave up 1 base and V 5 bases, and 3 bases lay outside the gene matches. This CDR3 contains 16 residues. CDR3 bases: TGCGCCAGCAGTACCGGGACTAGCGGGGGGTCCTACGAGCAGTACTTC. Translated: CASSTGTSGGSYEQYF.

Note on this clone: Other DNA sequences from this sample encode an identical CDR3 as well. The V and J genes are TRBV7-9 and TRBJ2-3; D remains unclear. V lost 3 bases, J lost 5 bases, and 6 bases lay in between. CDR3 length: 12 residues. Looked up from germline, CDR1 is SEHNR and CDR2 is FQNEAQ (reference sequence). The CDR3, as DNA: TGTGCCAGCAGCTTGATTGGAGATACGCAGTATTTT. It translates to CASSLIGDTQYF.

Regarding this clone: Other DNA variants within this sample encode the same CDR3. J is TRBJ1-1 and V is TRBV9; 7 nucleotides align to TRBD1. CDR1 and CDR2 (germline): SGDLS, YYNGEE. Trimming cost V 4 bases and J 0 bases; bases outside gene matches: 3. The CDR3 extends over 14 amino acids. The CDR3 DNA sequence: TGTGCCAGCAGCATCGGGACAGTGAACACTGAAGCTTTCTTT. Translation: CASSIGTVNTEAFF.

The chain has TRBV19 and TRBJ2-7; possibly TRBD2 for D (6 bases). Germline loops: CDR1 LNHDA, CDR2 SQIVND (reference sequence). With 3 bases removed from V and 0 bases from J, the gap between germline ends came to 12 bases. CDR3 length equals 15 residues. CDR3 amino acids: CASSMGAGPSYEQYF. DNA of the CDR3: TGTGCCAGTAGTATGGGAGCGGGCCCCTCCTACGAGCAGTACTTC.

CDR3 DNA sequence: TGTGCCAGCAGTTGGGACAGGGGGTACGAGCAGTACTTC. This encodes CASSWDRGYEQYF. The chain uses TRBV6-1 and TRBJ2-7; the match to TRBD1 covers 11 bases. CDR3 size: 13 residues. CDR1 MNHNS and CDR2 SASEGT come from the germline V gene. Germline trimming cut 5 bases from V and 4 bases from J; bases unmatched to any gene: 1.